Below are 17 T cell receptor beta chains sequenced from a single sample in a study of blood T cell repertoires in COVID-19 (dated by TCRdb to the early 2020s). Library prep was done by the immunoSEQ multiplex PCR assay. Sourced from immuneACCESS, this table was stored by TCRdb with only in-frame sequences that have V and J called. A share of the clones is absent; for the studies checked, an unresolved V gene accounts for under half, and the remainder has no known explanation. The sample yields 50,000 to 65,000 clones; roughly nine tenths were counted once. The ten largest account for approximately 6.6% of the sample. The sequenced material came from peripheral blood. The source is a woman aged 55-69 years with active or convalescent COVID-19.

The chain's CDR3 is CASSLIQGVGANVLTF. CDR3 bases: TGTGCCAGCAGTTTGATACAGGGGGTTGGGGCCAACGTCCTGACTTTC. The chain links TRBV27 to TRBJ2-6; 8 nucleotides line up with TRBD1. Germline V lookup: CDR1 MNHEY, CDR2 SMNVEV (reference sequence). The J segment lost 3 bases and the V segment lost 3 bases, leaving 4 bases of the junction unmatched. This CDR3 has 16 residues.

This clone appeared a single time. V and J are TRBV9 and TRBJ1-4; 11 bases map to TRBD1. V lost 0 bases to trimming and J lost 7 bases; unmatched junction nucleotides: 5. CDR3 size: 16 residues. CDR1 is SGDLS and CDR2 is YYNGEE in the germline V gene. The CDR3 loop is CASSVGLGTGGEKLFF. CDR3 bases: TGTGCCAGCAGCGTAGGTCTCGGGACAGGGGGTGAAAAACTGTTTTTT.

The chain uses TRBV7-2 and TRBJ1-5, with 7 bases matching TRBD1. This CDR3 spans 17 amino acids. V lost 3 bases, J lost 0 bases, and 8 bases stayed unmatched. Germline CDR1 reads SGHTA; CDR2 reads FQGNSA. This chain's CDR3 is CASSLTGPFYSNQPQHF. The CDR3 DNA sequence: TGTGCCAGCAGCTTGACAGGGCCATTCTATAGCAATCAGCCCCAGCATTTT.

CDR3 in amino acids: CASSSTGQQGFF. DNA of the CDR3: TGTGCCAGCAGTTCCACCGGCCAGCAGGGTTTCTTT. The J gene is TRBJ1-1, the V gene TRBV28; weak D call: TRBD1 (5 bases). Trimming took off 4 bases at V and 13 bases at J, with 16 bases between the two ends. The CDR3 extends over 12 amino acids. Germline assignment: CDR1 MDHEN and CDR2 SYDVKM.

V usage is TRBV11-2 and J usage is TRBJ1-3; 9 bases match TRBD1. Germline V CDR1 and CDR2: SGHAT, FQNNGV. This CDR3 is built from 19 residues. The junction had 10 bases not matched to a gene; V was cut back by 1 base and J by 0 bases. This CDR3 reads CASSLAAGQGRASGNTIYF. The CDR3 DNA follows: TGTGCCAGCAGCTTAGCCGCGGGACAGGGACGAGCCTCTGGAAACACCATATATTTT.

This CDR3 is CASSLGQRRNTEAFF. The DNA for the CDR3 is TGTGCCAGCAGCTTGGGACAGCGTAGAAACACTGAAGCTTTCTTT. This sequence joins TRBV5-8 and TRBJ1-1; maybe TRBD1 (5 bases). The V gene's germline CDR1 is SGHTS and CDR2 YDEGEE. Trimming left V 0 bases short and J 2 bases short, with 11 bases between. CDR3 size: 15 residues.

V gene TRBV28 combines with J gene TRBJ1-1, with 7 nucleotides matching TRBD1. The length of the CDR3 is 14 residues. Germline V gene lookup returns CDR1 MDHEN and CDR2 SYDVKM. With 7 bases clipped from V and 5 bases from J, the junction kept 10 bases outside the gene matches. The CDR3 reads CASKQRGPGTEAFF. The CDR3 DNA follows: TGTGCCAGCAAGCAAAGGGGGCCGGGAACTGAAGCTTTCTTT.

J is TRBJ2-1 and V is TRBV4-2, with 14 bases fitting TRBD2. The CDR3 has 17 amino acids. Germline values: CDR1 LGHNA, CDR2 YNFKEQ. J gave up 9 bases and V 1 base, and 8 bases lay outside the gene matches. The CDR3 spells CASSQVAGTSGSGEQFF. Written as DNA, the CDR3 is TGTGCCAGCAGCCAAGTTGCCGGGACTAGCGGGAGTGGTGAGCAGTTCTTC.

The genes are TRBV29-1 and TRBJ1-4; D may be TRBD1 (6 bases). Germline V gene data show CDR1 as SQVTM and CDR2 as ANQGSEA. This CDR3 is built from 16 residues. The V end lost 4 bases, the J end lost 4 bases, and 19 bases lay between the germline ends. The CDR3 DNA reads as TGCAGCGTTGTGGATCCCGTGACAGGCAGTAATGAAAAACTGTTTTTT. Amino acids: CSVVDPVTGSNEKLFF.

J is TRBJ2-5 and V is TRBV11-2; 11 bases align to TRBD2. The ends lost 11 bases at V and 4 bases at J; junction bases unmatched: 3. Germline CDR1 reads SGHAT; CDR2 reads FQNNGV. The CDR3 spans 12 residues. CDR3 in amino acids: CASGTSGETQYF. DNA for the CDR3: TGTGCCTCAGGGACTAGCGGAGAGACCCAGTACTTC. Full variable domain (outside the CDR3, taken from reference TRBV11-2 and TRBJ2-5): EAGVAQSPRYKIIEKRQSVAFWCNPISGHATLYWYQQILGQGPKLLIQFQNNGVVDDSQLPKDRFSAERLKGVDSTLKIQPAKLEDSAVYLCASGTSGETQYFGPGTRLLVL.

This clone was picked up a small number of times. The rearrangement uses TRBV2 and TRBJ2-1; 16 nucleotides agree with TRBD2. This CDR3 is 16 amino acids long. Germline lookup yields CDR1 SNHLY and CDR2 FYNNEI. Trimming at V came to 4 bases and at J to 7 bases, leaving 4 bases not matched to a gene. The chain's CDR3 is CASSGGGLAGGNEQFF. The CDR3 DNA follows: TGTGCCAGCAGTGGAGGGGGACTAGCGGGAGGGAATGAGCAGTTCTTC.

The chain joins TRBV25-1 to TRBJ2-7, with a weak D call TRBD1 (6 bases). With 0 bases removed from V and 3 bases from J, the gap between germline ends came to 12 bases. The CDR3 extends over 15 amino acids. CDR1 is MGHDK, CDR2 SYGVNS, per germline. The CDR3 spells CASSEYEGVSYEQYF. The CDR3 bases are TGTGCCAGCAGTGAATATGAGGGGGTAAGCTACGAGCAGTACTTC.

The V and J genes are TRBV2 and TRBJ1-5; 10 bases map to TRBD1. Germline V lookup: CDR1 SNHLY, CDR2 FYNNEI. V shed 8 bases and J 7 bases; nucleotides not matched to a gene: 8. CDR3 length: 14 residues. The DNA for the CDR3 is TGTGCCAGCGGGGGAGACAGGGGGCGGCAGCCCCAGCATTTT. This translates into CASGGDRGRQPQHF. The whole variable domain, filled in from reference TRBV2 and TRBJ1-5, reads EPEVTQTPSHQVTQMGQEVILRCVPISNHLYFYWYRQILGQKVEFLVSFYNNEISEKSEIFDDQFSVERPDGSNFTLKIRSTKLEDSAMYFCASGGDRGRQPQHFGDGTRLSIL.

The chain couples TRBV5-4 to TRBJ2-3; D possibly corresponds to TRBD2 (5 bases). The V gene lost 0 bases and the J gene lost 4 bases, with 6 bases spanning the gap. This CDR3 spans 13 amino acids. Germline V gene data show CDR1 as SGHNT and CDR2 as YYREEE (reference sequence). The CDR3 coding sequence is TGTGCCAGCAGCTTGGTCGGGGCAGATACGCAGTATTTT. Protein sequence: CASSLVGADTQYF.

V usage is TRBV18 and J usage is TRBJ2-7; D remains unclear. Germline V CDR1 and CDR2: KGHSH, LQKENI. The CDR3 contains 13 residues. V dropped 2 bases and J dropped 5 bases, with 10 bases sitting between them. The CDR3 loop reads CASSPDFNDEQYF. CDR3 DNA sequence: TGTGCCAGCTCACCAGACTTTAACGACGAGCAGTACTTC.

The rearrangement links TRBV28 to TRBJ2-1; no definite D call. Germline values: CDR1 MDHEN, CDR2 SYDVKM. Trimming took 5 bases from V and 9 from J, leaving 11 bases between them. This CDR3 contains 12 residues. CDR3 protein: CASSLVSGEQFF. The CDR3 DNA follows: TGTGCCAGCAGTCTAGTCTCGGGTGAGCAGTTCTTC.

This clone showed up just once. The V gene is TRBV15, the J gene TRBJ2-1; 11 nucleotides agree with TRBD2. The V gene end was trimmed by 5 bases and the J gene end by 2 bases; junction bases not matched to a gene: 2. Germline CDR1 LNHNV, CDR2 YYDKDF (reference sequence). This CDR3 is built from 15 residues. The CDR3 DNA follows: TGTGCCACCAGCCAGGGACTAGCGGCCTACAATGAGCAGTTCTTC. This sequence encodes CATSQGLAAYNEQFF. Drawing the rest from reference TRBV15 and TRBJ2-1, the complete variable domain is DAMVIQNPRYQVTQFGKPVTLSCSQTLNHNVMYWYQQKSSQAPKLLFHYYDKDFNNEADTPDNFQSRRPNTSFCFLDIRSPGLGDTAMYLCATSQGLAAYNEQFFGPGTRLTVL.